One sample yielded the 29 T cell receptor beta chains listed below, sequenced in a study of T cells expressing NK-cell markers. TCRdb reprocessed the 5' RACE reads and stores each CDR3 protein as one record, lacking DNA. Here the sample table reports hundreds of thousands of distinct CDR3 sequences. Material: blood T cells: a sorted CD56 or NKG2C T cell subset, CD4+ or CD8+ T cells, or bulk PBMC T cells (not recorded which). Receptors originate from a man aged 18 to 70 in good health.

CDR3: CASSLRERGGRVGTQYF. The gene calls are TRBV7-9 and TRBJ2-3; checking the TCRdb D call of TRBD2 is not possible without DNA. The germline CDR1 and CDR2 sequences are SEHNR and FQNEAQ (reference sequence). This CDR3 contains 17 residues.

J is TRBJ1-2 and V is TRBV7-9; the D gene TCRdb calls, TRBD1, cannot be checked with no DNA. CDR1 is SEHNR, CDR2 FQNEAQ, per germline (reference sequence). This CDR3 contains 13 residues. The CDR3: CASSLDRDYGYTF.

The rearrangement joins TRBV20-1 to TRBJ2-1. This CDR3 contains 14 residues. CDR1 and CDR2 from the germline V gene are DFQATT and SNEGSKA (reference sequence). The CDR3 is CSAVEGRSYNEQFF.

The CDR3 protein is CATSRGGVEADTQYF. This chain joins TRBV15 and TRBJ2-3; TCRdb picks TRBD2, but there is no DNA to check that call. The CDR3 contains 15 residues. The germline gives CDR1 LNHNV, CDR2 YYDKDF (reference sequence).

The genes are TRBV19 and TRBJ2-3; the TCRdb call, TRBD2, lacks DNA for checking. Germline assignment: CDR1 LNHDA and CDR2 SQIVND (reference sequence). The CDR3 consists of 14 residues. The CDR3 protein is CASKSPHQRDTQYF.

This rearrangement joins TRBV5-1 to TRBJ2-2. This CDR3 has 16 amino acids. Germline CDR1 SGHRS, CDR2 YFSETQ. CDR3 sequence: CASSPTIALRSGELFF.

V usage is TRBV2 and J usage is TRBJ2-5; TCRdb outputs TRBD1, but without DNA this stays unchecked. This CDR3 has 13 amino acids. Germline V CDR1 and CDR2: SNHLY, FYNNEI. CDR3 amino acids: CASRLTGTETQYF.

CDR3 residues: CASSALGNIQYF. This chain joins TRBV2 and TRBJ2-4; as DNA is missing, the TRBD2 call by TCRdb cannot be tested. Germline V gene data show CDR1 as SNHLY and CDR2 as FYNNEI. This CDR3 is built from 12 residues.

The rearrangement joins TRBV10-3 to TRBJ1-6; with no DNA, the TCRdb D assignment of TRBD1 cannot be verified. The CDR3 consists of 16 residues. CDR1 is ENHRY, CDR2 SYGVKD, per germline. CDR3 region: CAISDPIQGATSPLHF.

This CDR3 is CASFSWGIRSGANVLTF. The rearrangement joins TRBV18 to TRBJ2-6; TCRdb selects TRBD1, and the lack of DNA leaves this call unchecked. The CDR3 is made up of 17 amino acids. CDR1 and CDR2 from the germline V gene are KGHSH and LQKENI.

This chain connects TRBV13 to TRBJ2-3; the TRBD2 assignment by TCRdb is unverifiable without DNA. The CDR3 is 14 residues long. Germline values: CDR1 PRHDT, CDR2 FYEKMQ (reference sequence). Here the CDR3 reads CASSSAGGPDTQYF. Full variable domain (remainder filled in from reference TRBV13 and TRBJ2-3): AAGVIQSPRHLIKEKRETATLKCYPIPRHDTVYWYQQGPGQDPQFLISFYEKMQSDKGSIPDRFSAQQFSDYHSELNMSSLELGDSALYFCASSSAGGPDTQYFGPGTRLTVL.

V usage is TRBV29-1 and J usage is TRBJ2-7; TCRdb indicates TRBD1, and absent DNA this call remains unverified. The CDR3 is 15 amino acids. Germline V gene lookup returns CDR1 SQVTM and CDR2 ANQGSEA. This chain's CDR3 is CSVTTGTGGSYEQYF.

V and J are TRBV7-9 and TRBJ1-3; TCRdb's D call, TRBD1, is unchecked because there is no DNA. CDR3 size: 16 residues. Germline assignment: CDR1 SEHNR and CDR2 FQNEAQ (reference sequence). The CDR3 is CASSSTRQPSGNTIYF.

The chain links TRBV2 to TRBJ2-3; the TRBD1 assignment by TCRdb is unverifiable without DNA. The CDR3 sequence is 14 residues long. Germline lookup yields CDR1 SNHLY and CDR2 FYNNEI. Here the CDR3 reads CASSNPGHPDTQYF.

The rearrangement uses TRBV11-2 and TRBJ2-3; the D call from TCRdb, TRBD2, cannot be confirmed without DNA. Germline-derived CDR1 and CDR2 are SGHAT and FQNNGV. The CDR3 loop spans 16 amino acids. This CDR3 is CASSLELASGLDTQYF. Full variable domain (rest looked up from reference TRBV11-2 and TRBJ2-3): EAGVAQSPRYKIIEKRQSVAFWCNPISGHATLYWYQQILGQGPKLLIQFQNNGVVDDSQLPKDRFSAERLKGVDSTLKIQPAKLEDSAVYLCASSLELASGLDTQYFGPGTRLTVL.

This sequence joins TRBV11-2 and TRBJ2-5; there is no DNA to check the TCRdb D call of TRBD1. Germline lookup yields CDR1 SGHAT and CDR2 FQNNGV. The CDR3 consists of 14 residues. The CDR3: CASSPYSGGETQYF.

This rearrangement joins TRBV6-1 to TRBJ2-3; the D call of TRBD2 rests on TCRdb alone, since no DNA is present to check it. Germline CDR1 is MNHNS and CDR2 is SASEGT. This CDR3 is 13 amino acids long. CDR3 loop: CASRFGGRYTQYF.

CDR3 sequence: CASRDFRGFSYEQYF. This chain connects TRBV6-1 to TRBJ2-7; TCRdb reports TRBD1, a call that lacks DNA to check it against. Germline V gene lookup returns CDR1 MNHNS and CDR2 SASEGT. The length of the CDR3 is 15 residues.

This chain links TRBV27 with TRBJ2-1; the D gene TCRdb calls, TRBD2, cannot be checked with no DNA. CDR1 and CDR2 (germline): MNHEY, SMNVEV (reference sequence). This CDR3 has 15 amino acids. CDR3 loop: CASRSSGGPYNEQFF.

CDR3 amino acids: CASSPRDRANTGELFF. This sequence joins TRBV11-1 and TRBJ2-2; TCRdb's D gene call, TRBD1, goes unchecked for lack of DNA. The CDR3 is 16 amino acids. Germline CDR1 and CDR2: SGHAT and FQDESV (reference sequence).

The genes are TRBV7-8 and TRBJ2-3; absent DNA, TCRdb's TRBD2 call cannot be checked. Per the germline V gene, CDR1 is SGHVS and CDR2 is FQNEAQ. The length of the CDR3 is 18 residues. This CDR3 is CASSFIAGGSTYADTQYF.

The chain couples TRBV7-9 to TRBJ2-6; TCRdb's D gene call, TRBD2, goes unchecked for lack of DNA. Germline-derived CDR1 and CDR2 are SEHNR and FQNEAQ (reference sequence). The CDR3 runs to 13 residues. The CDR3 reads CATLVSGANVLTF.

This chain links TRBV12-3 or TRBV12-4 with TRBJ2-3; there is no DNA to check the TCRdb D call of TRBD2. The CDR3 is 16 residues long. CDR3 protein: CASSTRSGGAVDTQYF.

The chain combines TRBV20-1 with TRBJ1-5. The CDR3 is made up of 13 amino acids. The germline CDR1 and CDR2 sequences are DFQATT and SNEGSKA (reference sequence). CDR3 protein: CSARGTGNQPQHF.

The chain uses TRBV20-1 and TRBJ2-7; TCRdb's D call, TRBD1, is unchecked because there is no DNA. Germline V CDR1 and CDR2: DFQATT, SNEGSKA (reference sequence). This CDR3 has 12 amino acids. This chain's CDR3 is CSARDRDYEQYF.

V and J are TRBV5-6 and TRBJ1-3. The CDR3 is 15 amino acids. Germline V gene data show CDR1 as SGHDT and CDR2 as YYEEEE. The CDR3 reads CASSLVRGSGNTIYF.

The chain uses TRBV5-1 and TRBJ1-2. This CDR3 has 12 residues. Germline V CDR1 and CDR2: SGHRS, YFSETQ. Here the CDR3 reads CASSPDRGRYTF. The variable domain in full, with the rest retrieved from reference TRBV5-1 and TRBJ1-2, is KAGVTQTPRYLIKTRGQQVTLSCSPISGHRSVSWYQQTPGQGLQFLFEYFSETQRNKGNFPGRFSGRQFSNSRSEMNVSTLELGDSALYLCASSPDRGRYTFGSGTRLTVV.

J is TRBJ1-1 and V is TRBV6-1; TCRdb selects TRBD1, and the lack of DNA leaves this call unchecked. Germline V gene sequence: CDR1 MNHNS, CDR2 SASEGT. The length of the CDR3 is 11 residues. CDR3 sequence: CASRRDRGAFF.

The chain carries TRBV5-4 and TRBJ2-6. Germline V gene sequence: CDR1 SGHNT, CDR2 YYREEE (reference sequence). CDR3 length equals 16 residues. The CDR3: CASSFNSHSGANVLTF.